The 25 T cell receptor beta chains below come from one sample, sequenced in a study of PD-1 blockade in classical Hodgkin lymphoma. Clones were read by immunoSEQ multiplex PCR, and TCRdb kept only the in-frame ones, dropping some. Among 40,000 to 65,000 clones listed, around 85% were seen once. All the patients suffered relapse after autologous stem cell transplantation, and brentuximab vedotin exposure differed. The sample here was peripheral blood mononuclear cells (PBMCs), taken at baseline. These receptor sequences come from a human donor with classical Hodgkin lymphoma.

The CDR3 coding sequence is TGTGCCAGTAGTATCTTGGGACGACAGATGAACACTGAAGCTTTCTTT. Translating gives CASSILGRQMNTEAFF. The J gene is TRBJ1-1, the V gene TRBV19; possible D gene TRBD1, 5 bases. Trimming stripped 3 bases from V and 0 bases from J, with 14 bases between. CDR3 size: 16 residues. Germline loops: CDR1 LNHDA, CDR2 SQIVND (reference sequence).

The chain recombines TRBV13 with TRBJ1-1; D gene uncertain. CDR1 is PRHDT, CDR2 FYEKMQ, per germline (reference sequence). This CDR3 region has 14 residues. Trimming pared 0 bases from V and 6 bases from J, leaving 11 bases between. The CDR3 protein is CASSLGRKASEAFF. The CDR3 nucleotides are TGTGCCAGCAGCTTAGGGCGGAAGGCCTCTGAAGCTTTCTTT.

This chain joins TRBV10-3 and TRBJ1-1, with D possibly matching TRBD1 (6 bases). The CDR3 has 17 amino acids. Germline CDR1 reads ENHRY; CDR2 reads SYGVKD. The V and J ends lost 4 bases and 2 bases respectively, with 20 bases between them. Here the CDR3 DNA reads TGTGCCATCAGTGGCCTCAAAACAGGGCCAGGTAACACTGAAGCTTTCTTT. Its protein product is CAISGLKTGPGNTEAFF.

V usage is TRBV9 and J usage is TRBJ2-2; 8 bases line up with TRBD2. Losses at the gene ends were 4 bases for V and 6 bases for J; bases not matched to a gene: 8. CDR3 size: 15 residues. Germline CDR1 SGDLS, CDR2 YYNGEE. The DNA of the CDR3 is TGTGCCAGCAGCCCCCGACTAGCGACGGCCGGGGAGCTGTTTTTT. As protein: CASSPRLATAGELFF.

There are a few counts of this clone. V usage is TRBV15 and J usage is TRBJ2-7; D is possibly TRBD1 (6 bases). The CDR3 has 15 residues. Trimming stripped 3 bases from V and 3 bases from J, with 15 bases between. From germline, CDR1 is LNHNV and CDR2 YYDKDF (reference sequence). Here the CDR3 reads CATSSTGLSGYEQYF. CDR3 DNA: TGTGCCACCAGCAGTACAGGGTTGTCGGGCTACGAGCAGTACTTC.

CDR3 sequence (DNA): TGTGCCAGCAGCTTGAATAGGGGAAGAACTGAAGCTTTCTTT. Amino acids: CASSLNRGRTEAFF. The chain recombines TRBV5-6 with TRBJ1-1; tentative D call: TRBD1 (5 bases). The CDR3 sequence is 14 residues long. CDR1 is SGHDT and CDR2 is YYEEEE in the germline V gene. V gave up 1 base and J gave up 5 bases, with 12 bases separating them.

The rearrangement uses TRBV5-1 and TRBJ2-1; TRBD1 is a possible D gene (6 bases). This CDR3 contains 15 residues. From germline, CDR1 is SGHRS and CDR2 YFSETQ. The germline V and J ends were trimmed by 2 bases and 5 bases, with 14 bases remaining between them. Here the CDR3 reads CASSFPVGHNNEQFF. Written as DNA, the CDR3 is TGCGCCAGCAGCTTTCCGGTGGGACACAACAATGAGCAGTTCTTC.

This rearrangement joins TRBV6-1 to TRBJ1-2, with 8 nucleotides matching TRBD1. Germline V gene lookup returns CDR1 MNHNS and CDR2 SASEGT. The CDR3 extends over 14 amino acids. V was pared by 6 bases and J by 5 bases, with 8 bases of the junction left unmatched. The CDR3 here is CASSAKQGEYGYTF. DNA of the CDR3: TGTGCCAGCAGCGCAAAACAGGGGGAGTATGGCTACACCTTC.

V gene TRBV6-5 combines with J gene TRBJ2-1, with TRBD1 matching over 7 bases. Germline V gene lookup returns CDR1 MNHEY and CDR2 SVGAGI. The CDR3 covers 14 residues. The ends lost 4 bases at V and 6 bases at J; junction bases unmatched: 6. The CDR3 loop is CASSSSNRGNEQFF. For the CDR3, the DNA is TGTGCCAGCAGTTCAAGCAACAGGGGCAATGAGCAGTTCTTC.

The CDR3, as DNA: TGTGCCAGCCGCGGGGCCCTCTATGGCTACACCTTC. It translates to CASRGALYGYTF. The chain couples TRBV18 to TRBJ1-2; a possible D gene is TRBD1 (5 bases). V was trimmed by 8 bases and J by 4 bases, leaving 11 bases between them. The CDR3 spans 12 residues. Germline-derived CDR1 and CDR2 are KGHSH and LQKENI. Filled out from reference TRBV18 and TRBJ1-2, the complete variable domain reads NAGVMQNPRHLVRRRGQEARLRCSPMKGHSHVYWYRQLPEEGLKFMVYLQKENIIDESGMPKERFSAEFPKEGPSILRIQQVVRGDSAAYFCASRGALYGYTFGSGTRLTVV.

This chain uses TRBV4-1 with TRBJ2-7, with 7 positions matching TRBD1. Per germline, CDR1 MGHRA and CDR2 YSYEKL. The CDR3 covers 12 residues. After removal of 9 bases from V and 1 base from J, the junction contained 3 bases not matched to a gene. CDR3 in amino acids: CARGGVSYEQYV. The DNA for the CDR3 is TGCGCCAGAGGGGGCGTTTCCTACGAGCAGTACGTC.

This chain links TRBV5-1 with TRBJ1-2; 9 bases are a match to TRBD1. The CDR3 sequence is 13 residues long. V shed 0 bases and J 10 bases; nucleotides not matched to a gene: 4. Germline CDR1 reads SGHRS; CDR2 reads YFSETQ. The CDR3 coding sequence is TGCGCCAGCAGCTTGGATGGACAGGGGACCTACACCTTC. Its translation is CASSLDGQGTYTF.

The J gene is TRBJ2-1, the V gene TRBV5-1; D is unresolved. There are 15 residues in the CDR3. Germline loops: CDR1 SGHRS, CDR2 YFSETQ. Trimming shortened V by 0 bases and J by 2 bases, and 9 bases separated the two germline ends. DNA of the CDR3: TGCGCCAGCAGCTTGGGCGCGGTAGCCTACAATGAGCAGTTCTTC. Translated, it gives CASSLGAVAYNEQFF.

The gene calls are TRBV7-9 and TRBJ2-1; 9 positions agree with TRBD1. Germline loops: CDR1 SEHNR, CDR2 FQNEAQ (reference sequence). The CDR3 totals 15 residues. With V trimmed by 3 bases and J by 6 bases, 6 bases remained unmatched. The CDR3 nucleotides are TGTGCCAGCAGCTTTTCCGGGACAGGGATCAATGAGCAGTTCTTC. Protein product: CASSFSGTGINEQFF. The full variable domain, rest sourced from reference TRBV7-9 and TRBJ2-1, is DTGVSQNPRHKITKRGQNVTFRCDPISEHNRLYWYRQTLGQGPEFLTYFQNEAQLEKSRLLSDRFSAERPKGSFSTLEIQRTEQGDSAMYLCASSFSGTGINEQFFGPGTRLTVL.

This clone was counted a few times. V and J are TRBV11-3 and TRBJ1-1; weak D call: TRBD1 (5 bases). Per the germline V gene, CDR1 is SGHNT and CDR2 is YENEEA. The CDR3 has 13 residues. The V end lost 4 bases, the J end lost 4 bases, and 10 bases lay between the germline ends. In DNA form, the CDR3 reads TGTGCCAGCAGCTCGGAGGGGTTCACTGAAGCTTTCTTT. Its protein is CASSSEGFTEAFF.

The V gene is TRBV2, the J gene TRBJ2-3; no definite D call. V dropped 5 bases and J dropped 6 bases, with 6 bases sitting between them. The CDR3 totals 11 residues. Germline-derived CDR1 and CDR2 are SNHLY and FYNNEI. The CDR3 region has the DNA TGTGCCAGCAGTTACATGGATACGCAGTATTTT. Residues: CASSYMDTQYF.

The chain is built from TRBV19 and TRBJ1-4; tentative D call: TRBD1 (5 bases). This CDR3 has 14 residues. From germline, CDR1 is LNHDA and CDR2 SQIVND (reference sequence). V shed 8 bases and J shed 7 bases, with 17 bases lying between them. The CDR3 spells CASRGAPAGEKLFF. CDR3 DNA: TGTGCCAGTCGAGGGGCCCCAGCAGGTGAAAAACTGTTTTTT. Combining the CDR3 with reference TRBV19 and TRBJ1-4 gives the whole variable domain DGGITQSPKYLFRKEGQNVTLSCEQNLNHDAMYWYRQDPGQGLRLIYYSQIVNDFQKGDIAEGYSVSREKKESFPLTVTSAQKNPTAFYLCASRGAPAGEKLFFGSGTQLSVL.

This sequence joins TRBV19 and TRBJ1-5; 8 nucleotides match TRBD1. The CDR3 consists of 15 residues. Germline CDR1 and CDR2: LNHDA and SQIVND (reference sequence). V dropped 3 bases and J dropped 7; count of bases not matched to a gene: 8. CDR3 nucleotides: TGTGCCAGTAGTATTAGCAGGGGGCGCGGGCAGCCCCAGCATTTT. The encoded protein is CASSISRGRGQPQHF.

This clone was counted between two and nine times. The rearrangement uses TRBV30 and TRBJ1-2; tentatively, D is TRBD1 (5 bases). This CDR3 comprises 11 residues. The V gene lost 1 base and the J gene lost 8 bases, with 8 bases spanning the gap. Germline values: CDR1 GTSNPN, CDR2 SVGIG (reference sequence). CDR3 region: CAWSGGRGYTF. DNA for the CDR3: TGTGCCTGGAGTGGGGGCAGAGGCTACACCTTC.

The chain joins TRBV6-5 to TRBJ2-1; possible D gene TRBD2, 5 bases. The germline V gene has CDR1 MNHEY and CDR2 SVGAGI. Between the trimmed V and J ends, which lost 6 bases and 0 bases, there was a span of 9 bases. The CDR3 spans 14 residues. Here the CDR3 reads CASSLDSSYNEQFF. The CDR3 DNA sequence: TGTGCCAGCAGCTTGGACTCCTCCTACAATGAGCAGTTCTTC.

V is TRBV7-9 and J is TRBJ2-3; D tentatively reads TRBD1 or TRBD2 (6 bases each). This CDR3 spans 15 amino acids. Germline values: CDR1 SEHNR, CDR2 FQNEAQ (reference sequence). V lost 6 bases and J lost 1, with 14 bases in between. CDR3 sequence reads: CASRPGAMGTDTQYF. The CDR3 DNA follows: TGTGCCAGCAGACCGGGGGCTATGGGCACAGATACGCAGTATTTT.

On this clone: Within the sample, other DNA sequences also encode this same CDR3. J is TRBJ2-1 and V is TRBV4-3; 7 positions agree with TRBD1. The ends lost 0 bases at V and 0 bases at J; junction bases unmatched: 5. The germline V gene encodes CDR1 LGHNA and CDR2 YSLEER. This CDR3 has 17 residues. CDR3 sequence (DNA): TGCGCCAGCAGCCAAGAAGGGGGCTTAAGCTCCTACAATGAGCAGTTCTTC. Translation gives CASSQEGGLSSYNEQFF.

This rearrangement joins TRBV19 to TRBJ1-2; D not certain. Germline V CDR1 and CDR2: LNHDA, SQIVND (reference sequence). Trimming left V 7 bases short and J 3 bases short, with 3 bases between. The CDR3 contains 10 residues. The chain's CDR3 is CASKDYGYTF. DNA for the CDR3: TGTGCCAGTAAGGACTATGGCTACACCTTC.

This clone has a single count. V gene TRBV25-1 combines with J gene TRBJ2-2; either TRBD1 or TRBD2 may supply D (5 bases each). The V end was cut by 2 bases, the J end by 7 bases, with 17 bases between. The CDR3 runs to 16 residues. Germline CDR1 and CDR2: MGHDK and SYGVNS. CDR3 DNA: TGTGCCAGCAGTGAAACGGGACGGAAAATCGACGGGGAGCTGTTTTTT. This codes for CASSETGRKIDGELFF.

The gene calls are TRBV7-8 and TRBJ2-1; a weak D match, TRBD2 (6 bases). Germline lookup yields CDR1 SGHVS and CDR2 FQNEAQ. The CDR3 length is 15 residues. The germline V and J ends were trimmed by 1 base and 5 bases, with 12 bases remaining between them. CDR3 in DNA: TGTGCCAGCAGCTTAGGGTTTAGCGGAGACAATGAGCAGTTCTTC. Its protein is CASSLGFSGDNEQFF.